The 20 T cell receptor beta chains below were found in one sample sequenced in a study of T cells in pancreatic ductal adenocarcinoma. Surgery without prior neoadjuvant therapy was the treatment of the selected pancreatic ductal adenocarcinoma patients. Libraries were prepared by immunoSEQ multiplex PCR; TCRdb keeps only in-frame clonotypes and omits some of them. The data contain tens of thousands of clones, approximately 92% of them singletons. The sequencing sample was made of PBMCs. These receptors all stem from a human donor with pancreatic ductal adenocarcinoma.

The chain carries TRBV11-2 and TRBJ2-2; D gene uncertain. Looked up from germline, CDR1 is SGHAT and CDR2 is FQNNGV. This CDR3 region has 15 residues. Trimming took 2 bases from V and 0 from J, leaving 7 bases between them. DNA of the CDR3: TGTGCCAGCAGCTTAAATAGAGCGAACACCGGGGAGCTGTTTTTT. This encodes CASSLNRANTGELFF.

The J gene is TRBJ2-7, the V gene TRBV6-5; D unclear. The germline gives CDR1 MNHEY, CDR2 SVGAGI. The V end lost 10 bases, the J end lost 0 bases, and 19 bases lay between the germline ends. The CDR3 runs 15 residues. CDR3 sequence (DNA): TGTGCCACCTCTCAAGACGGGTCCTCCTCCTACGAGCAGTACTTC. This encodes CATSQDGSSSYEQYF.

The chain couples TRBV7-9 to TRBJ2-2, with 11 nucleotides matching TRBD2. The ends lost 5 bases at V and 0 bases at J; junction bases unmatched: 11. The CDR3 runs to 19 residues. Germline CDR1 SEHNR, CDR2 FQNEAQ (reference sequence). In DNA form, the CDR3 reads TGTGCCAGCAGCCCTAGACTAGCGGGATCCTCCGCGAACACCGGGGAGCTGTTTTTT. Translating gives CASSPRLAGSSANTGELFF.

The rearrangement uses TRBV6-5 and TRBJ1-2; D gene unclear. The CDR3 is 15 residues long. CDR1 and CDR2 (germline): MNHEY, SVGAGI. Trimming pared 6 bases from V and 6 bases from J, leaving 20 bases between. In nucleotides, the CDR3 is TGTGCCAGCAGAAACCGGGCCCCTGGAGGAGATGGCTACACCTTC. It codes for CASRNRAPGGDGYTF.

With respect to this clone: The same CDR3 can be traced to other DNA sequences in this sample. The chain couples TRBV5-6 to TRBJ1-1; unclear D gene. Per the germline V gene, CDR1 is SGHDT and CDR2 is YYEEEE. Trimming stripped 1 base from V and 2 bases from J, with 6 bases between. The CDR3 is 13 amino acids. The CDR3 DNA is TGTGCCAGCAGCTTGACAGTAAACACTGAAGCTTTCTTT. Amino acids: CASSLTVNTEAFF.

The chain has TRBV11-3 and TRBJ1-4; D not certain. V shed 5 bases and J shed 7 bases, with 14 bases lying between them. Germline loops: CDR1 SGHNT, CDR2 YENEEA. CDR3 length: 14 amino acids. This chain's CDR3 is CASSHVRFGEKLFF. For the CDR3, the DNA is TGTGCCAGCAGCCACGTCAGGTTTGGTGAAAAACTGTTTTTT.

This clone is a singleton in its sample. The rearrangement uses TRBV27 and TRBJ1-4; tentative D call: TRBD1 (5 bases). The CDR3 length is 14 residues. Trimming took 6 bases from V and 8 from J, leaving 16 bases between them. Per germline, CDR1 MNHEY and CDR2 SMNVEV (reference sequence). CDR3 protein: CASSPGTDGEKLFF. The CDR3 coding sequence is TGTGCCAGCAGCCCCGGGACGGATGGCGAAAAACTGTTTTTT.

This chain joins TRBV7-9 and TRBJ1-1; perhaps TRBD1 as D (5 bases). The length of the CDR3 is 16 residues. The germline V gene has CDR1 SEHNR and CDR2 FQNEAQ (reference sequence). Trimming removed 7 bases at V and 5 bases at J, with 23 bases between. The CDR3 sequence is CASTWMGGLDKTEAFF. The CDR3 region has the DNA TGTGCCAGCACCTGGATGGGGGGACTGGATAAAACTGAAGCTTTCTTT. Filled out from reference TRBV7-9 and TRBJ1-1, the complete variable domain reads DTGVSQNPRHKITKRGQNVTFRCDPISEHNRLYWYRQTLGQGPEFLTYFQNEAQLEKSRLLSDRFSAERPKGSFSTLEIQRTEQGDSAMYLCASTWMGGLDKTEAFFGQGTRLTVV.

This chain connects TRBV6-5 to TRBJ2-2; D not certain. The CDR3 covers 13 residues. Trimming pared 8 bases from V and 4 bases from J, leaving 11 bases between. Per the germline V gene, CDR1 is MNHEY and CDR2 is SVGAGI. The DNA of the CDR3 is TGTGCCAGCCGCAAGATCTCCACCGGGGAGCTGTTTTTT. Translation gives CASRKISTGELFF.

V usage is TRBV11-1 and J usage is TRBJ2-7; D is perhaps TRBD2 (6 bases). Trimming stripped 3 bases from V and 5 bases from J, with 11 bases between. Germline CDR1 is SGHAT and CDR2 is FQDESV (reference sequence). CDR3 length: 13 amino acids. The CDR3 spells CASSFFGGNEQYF. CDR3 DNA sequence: TGTGCCAGCAGCTTTTTTGGGGGGAACGAGCAGTACTTC.

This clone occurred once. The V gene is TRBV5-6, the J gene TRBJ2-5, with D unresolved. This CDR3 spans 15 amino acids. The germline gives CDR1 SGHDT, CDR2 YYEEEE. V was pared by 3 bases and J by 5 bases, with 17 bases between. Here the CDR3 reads CASSSLAWSRETQYF. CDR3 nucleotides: TGTGCCAGCAGCTCTTTGGCGTGGTCGCGGGAGACCCAGTACTTC.

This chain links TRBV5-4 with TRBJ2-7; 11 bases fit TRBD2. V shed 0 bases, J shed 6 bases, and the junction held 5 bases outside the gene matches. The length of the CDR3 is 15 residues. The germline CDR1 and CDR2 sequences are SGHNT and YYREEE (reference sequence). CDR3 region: CASSLESSGRFEQYF. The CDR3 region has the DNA TGTGCCAGCAGCTTGGAGTCTAGCGGGAGGTTCGAGCAGTACTTC.

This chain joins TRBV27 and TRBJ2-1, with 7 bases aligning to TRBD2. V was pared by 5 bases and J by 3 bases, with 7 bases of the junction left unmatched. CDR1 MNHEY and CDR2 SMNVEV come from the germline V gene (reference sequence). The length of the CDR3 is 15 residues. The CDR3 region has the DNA TGTGCCAGCAGTCCCAGGGAGGGATTCTACAATGAGCAGTTCTTC. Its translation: CASSPREGFYNEQFF.

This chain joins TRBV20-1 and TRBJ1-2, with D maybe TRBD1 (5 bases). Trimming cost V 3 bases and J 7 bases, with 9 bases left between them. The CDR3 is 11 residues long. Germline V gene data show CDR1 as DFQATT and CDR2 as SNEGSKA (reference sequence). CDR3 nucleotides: TGCAGTGCTAGTCTCGGGGGTGGCTACACCTTC. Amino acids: CSASLGGGYTF.

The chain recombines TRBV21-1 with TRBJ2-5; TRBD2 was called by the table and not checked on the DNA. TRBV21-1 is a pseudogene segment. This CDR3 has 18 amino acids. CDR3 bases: TGTGCCAGCAGCAGCACCCACGGTAGCGGGGCCTTTAAAGAGACCCAGTACTTC. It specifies CASSSTHGSGAFKETQYF.

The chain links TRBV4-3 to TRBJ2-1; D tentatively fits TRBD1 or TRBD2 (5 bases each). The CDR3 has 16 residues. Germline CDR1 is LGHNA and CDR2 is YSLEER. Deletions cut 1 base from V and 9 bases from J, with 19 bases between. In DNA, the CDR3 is TGCGCCAGCAGCCAAGTCTCCGGCTGGGGGTCAAGTGAGCAGTTCTTC. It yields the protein CASSQVSGWGSSEQFF.

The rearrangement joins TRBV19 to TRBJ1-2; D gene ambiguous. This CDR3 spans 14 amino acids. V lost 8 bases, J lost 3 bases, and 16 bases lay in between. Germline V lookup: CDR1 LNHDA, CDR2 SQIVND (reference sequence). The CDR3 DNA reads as TGTGCCAGTCACATAGAAGGTCGGGACTATGGCTACACCTTC. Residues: CASHIEGRDYGYTF.

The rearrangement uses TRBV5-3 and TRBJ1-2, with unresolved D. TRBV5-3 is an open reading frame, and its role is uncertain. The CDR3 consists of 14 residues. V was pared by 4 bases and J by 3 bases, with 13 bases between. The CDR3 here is CARSTTRGYYGYTF. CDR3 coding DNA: TGTGCCAGAAGCACCACACGGGGATACTATGGCTACACCTTC.

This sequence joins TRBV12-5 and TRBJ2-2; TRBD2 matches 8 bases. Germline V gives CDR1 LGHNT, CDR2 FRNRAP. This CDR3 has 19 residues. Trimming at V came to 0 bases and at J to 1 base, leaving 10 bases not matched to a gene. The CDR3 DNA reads TGTGCTAGTGGTTTGGTACTGGCGGGAGGCCGATGGAACACCGGGGAGCTGTTTTTT. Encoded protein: CASGLVLAGGRWNTGELFF.

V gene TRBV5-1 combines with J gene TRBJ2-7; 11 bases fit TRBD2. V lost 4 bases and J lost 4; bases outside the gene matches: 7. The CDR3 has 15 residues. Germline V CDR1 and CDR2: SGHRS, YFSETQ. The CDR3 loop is CASSDTSGGIYEQYF. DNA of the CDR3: TGCGCCAGCAGCGATACTAGCGGGGGAATATACGAGCAGTACTTC.